This T cell receptor beta chain stems from a study of blood T cell repertoires in COVID-19. Sequencing used immunoSEQ multiplex PCR; TCRdb keeps in-frame clones, though not all of them. The sample holds about 180,000 clones, around 83% seen once. This TCR was sampled from a man aged 35-49 years who had recovered from COVID-19. Sequencing used PBMCs or T cells enriched from blood (not recorded which).

In DNA, the CDR3 is TGTGCCAGCGGTTACAGGGATATTCAGCCCCAGCATTTT. It codes for CASGYRDIQPQHF. The chain carries TRBV12-3 or TRBV12-4 and TRBJ1-5, with a weak D call TRBD1 (6 bases). The CDR3 is 13 amino acids. Deletions cut 8 bases from V and 6 bases from J, with 14 bases between.